These T cell receptor beta chains were read from a single sample in a study of blood T cell repertoires in COVID-19. Method: immunoSEQ multiplex PCR; TCRdb's copy keeps in-frame clones and lacks some. The sample has about 240,000 clones, roughly 86% seen once. What was sequenced was PBMCs or T cells enriched from blood (not recorded which). Receptors were obtained from a woman between 35 and 50 years old with acute COVID-19. The CDR3 runs from the conserved cysteine through the conserved F or W. D genes are given only for firm matches. Some rows mark clone size as missing; the rest say once, few, many or name a class of expanded clone.

D gene,V gene,J gene,clone size,CDR3 DNA,CDR3 protein
-,TRBV14,TRBJ1-2,-,TGTGCCAGCAGCCAAGATTTACAGCCCTATGGCTACACCTTC,CASSQDLQPYGYTF
TRBD1,TRBV2,TRBJ2-1,-,TGTGCCAGCAGAGGACAGGAATTCAATGAGCAGTTCTTC,CASRGQEFNEQFF
TRBD2,TRBV6-5,TRBJ2-7,-,TGTGCCAGCAGCCGGTGGCGGGAGGACGGATACGAGCAGTACTTC,CASSRWREDGYEQYF
-,TRBV30,TRBJ1-5,-,TGTGCCTGGAGTGTTGGGGCAGTCAATCAGCCCCAGCATTTT,CAWSVGAVNQPQHF
TRBD1,TRBV30,TRBJ1-6,-,TGTGCCTGGAGTCGGGACAGTAATTCACCCCTCCACTTT,CAWSRDSNSPLHF
TRBD2,TRBV27,TRBJ2-5,-,TGTGCCACCAGACTAGCGGGAGTTGTCAAAGAGACCCAGTACTTC,CATRLAGVVKETQYF
TRBD1,TRBV9,TRBJ2-7,-,TGTGCCAGCAGCGTAGCTGACAGGGCCTACGAGCAGTACTTC,CASSVADRAYEQYF
-,TRBV6-5,TRBJ1-5,-,TGTGCCAGCAGTACAAACAGGAATCAGCCCCAGCATTTT,CASSTNRNQPQHF
-,TRBV4-1,TRBJ2-3,-,TGCGCCAGCAGCACCCTCCCGGGGGGCGCGTCCCCGACAGATACGCAGTATTTT,CASSTLPGGASPTDTQYF
TRBD2,TRBV29-1,TRBJ2-1,-,TGCAGCGTTGAACCCAGCGGGAGTTACAACAATGAGCAGTTCTTC,CSVEPSGSYNNEQFF
-,TRBV11-2,TRBJ1-2,-,TGTGCCAGCAGCCAAGGGGGAGATTTCTATGGCTACACCTTC,CASSQGGDFYGYTF
-,TRBV2,TRBJ2-2,-,TGTGCCAGCAGAAGGGGCGGGACAGAGGGCGGGGAGCTGTTTTTT,CASRRGGTEGGELFF
-,TRBV28,TRBJ1-5,-,TGTGCCAGCAGTCCGAATCTACAGGATCAGCCCCAGCATTTT,CASSPNLQDQPQHF
TRBD2,TRBV3-1/TRBV3-2,TRBJ2-2,-,TGTGCCAGCAGCCAAGATCGACTAGCCGAAAACACCGGGGAGCTGTTTTTT,CASSQDRLAENTGELFF
-,TRBV11-3,TRBJ2-7,-,TGTGCCAGCAGCACCCGACAGTCCTACGAGCAGTACTTC,CASSTRQSYEQYF
TRBD2,TRBV5-4,TRBJ2-5,-,TGTGCCAGCAGCTCTAAAGCGGGAATAGAGACCCAGTACTTC,CASSSKAGIETQYF
-,TRBV7-8,TRBJ1-1,-,TGTGCCAGCAGTTCCACAGGATACACTGAAGCTTTCTTT,CASSSTGYTEAFF
-,TRBV15,TRBJ2-3,-,TGTGCCACCAGCCCGACAAGCGGAAACACAGATACGCAGTATTTT,CATSPTSGNTDTQYF
TRBD1,TRBV19,TRBJ2-1,-,TGTGCCAGTAGTAGATACGGGACAGGGGCCTACAATGAGCAGTTCTTC,CASSRYGTGAYNEQFF
TRBD2,TRBV29-1,TRBJ2-1,-,TGCAGCGTTGTGGAACTAGCGGGAGCGTCGTACAATGAGCAGTTCTTC,CSVVELAGASYNEQFF
TRBD2,TRBV5-4,TRBJ2-1,-,TGTGCCAGCAGCTTGTGGTCCGGGAGGTCCTACAATGAGCAGTTCTTC,CASSLWSGRSYNEQFF
-,TRBV25-1,TRBJ2-7,-,TGTGCCAGCAGTGAAGTGGGCAGTACTTCCTACGAGCAGTACTTC,CASSEVGSTSYEQYF
-,TRBV11-3,TRBJ2-7,-,TGTGCCAGCAGCCTTCCGGGAATTACCTACGAGCAGTACTTC,CASSLPGITYEQYF
TRBD2,TRBV6-5,TRBJ2-6,-,TGTGCCAGCAACCCGGGGGGCTCTGGGGCCAACGTCCTGACTTTC,CASNPGGSGANVLTF
-,TRBV7-2,TRBJ2-7,-,TGTGCCAGCAGCTTAACCACTTACGAGCAGTACTTC,CASSLTTYEQYF
-,TRBV19,TRBJ1-6,-,TGTGCCAGTAGTATTCGCCAAGCCTCGGGGGGGAGCTCCTATAATTCACCCCTCCACTTT,CASSIRQASGGSSYNSPLHF
TRBD2,TRBV6-2/TRBV6-3,TRBJ2-5,-,TGTGCCAGCAGTTACTCCGGGACTAGCGCCCGGGAGACCCAGTACTTC,CASSYSGTSARETQYF
TRBD2,TRBV2,TRBJ2-7,-,TGTGCCACCACTTGGACTAGCGGGAGTTATGAGCAGTACTTC,CATTWTSGSYEQYF
-,TRBV5-6,TRBJ2-1,-,TGTGCCAGCAGCGGGATGAGGGGGCTTTCGCGGGAAACAGGGCATGAGCAGTTCTTC,CASSGMRGLSRETGHEQFF
-,TRBV15,TRBJ2-7,few,TGTGCCACCAGCAGGACAGTAAGCTCCTACGAGCAGTACTTC,CATSRTVSSYEQYF
TRBD2,TRBV7-3,TRBJ2-7,-,TGTGCCAGCAGCTTAATCGCTAGCGGCCTTTTCGAGCAGTACTTC,CASSLIASGLFEQYF
-,TRBV3-1/TRBV3-2,TRBJ1-2,-,TGTGCCAGCAGCCAGGAGGACAGAGACCTCTATGGCTACACCTTC,CASSQEDRDLYGYTF
-,TRBV18,TRBJ1-1,-,TGTGCCAGCTCACCCCAGGGCCCTGAAGCTTTCTTT,CASSPQGPEAFF
TRBD2,TRBV4-1,TRBJ2-3,-,TGCGCCAGCAGCCAAGGTCAACTCGGGAGGGCTAGCGGGAGAGTAGATACGCAGTATTTT,CASSQGQLGRASGRVDTQYF
TRBD1,TRBV3-1/TRBV3-2,TRBJ1-2,-,TGTGCCAGCAGCCGCCTACAGGGGGACTATGGCTACACCTTC,CASSRLQGDYGYTF
TRBD2,TRBV11-2,TRBJ2-5,-,TGTGCCAGCAGCTTAGGACTAGCGGGAGGGGAGACCCAGTACTTC,CASSLGLAGGETQYF
TRBD2,TRBV5-1,TRBJ2-1,-,TGCGCCAGCAGCTCCGTACTAGCGGGAGACAATGAGCAGTTCTTC,CASSSVLAGDNEQFF
TRBD2,TRBV30,TRBJ2-1,-,TGTGCCTGGAGCGGCGGGAGGGCCTTAACCTACAATGAGCAGTTCTTC,CAWSGGRALTYNEQFF
-,TRBV4-1,TRBJ1-6,-,TGCGCCAGCAGCCAAGTTCGAGGCTCCTATAATTCACCCCTCCACTTT,CASSQVRGSYNSPLHF
-,TRBV7-8,TRBJ2-3,-,TGTGCCAGCAGCCCCACGGGCGGAGGAACAGATACGCAGTATTTT,CASSPTGGGTDTQYF